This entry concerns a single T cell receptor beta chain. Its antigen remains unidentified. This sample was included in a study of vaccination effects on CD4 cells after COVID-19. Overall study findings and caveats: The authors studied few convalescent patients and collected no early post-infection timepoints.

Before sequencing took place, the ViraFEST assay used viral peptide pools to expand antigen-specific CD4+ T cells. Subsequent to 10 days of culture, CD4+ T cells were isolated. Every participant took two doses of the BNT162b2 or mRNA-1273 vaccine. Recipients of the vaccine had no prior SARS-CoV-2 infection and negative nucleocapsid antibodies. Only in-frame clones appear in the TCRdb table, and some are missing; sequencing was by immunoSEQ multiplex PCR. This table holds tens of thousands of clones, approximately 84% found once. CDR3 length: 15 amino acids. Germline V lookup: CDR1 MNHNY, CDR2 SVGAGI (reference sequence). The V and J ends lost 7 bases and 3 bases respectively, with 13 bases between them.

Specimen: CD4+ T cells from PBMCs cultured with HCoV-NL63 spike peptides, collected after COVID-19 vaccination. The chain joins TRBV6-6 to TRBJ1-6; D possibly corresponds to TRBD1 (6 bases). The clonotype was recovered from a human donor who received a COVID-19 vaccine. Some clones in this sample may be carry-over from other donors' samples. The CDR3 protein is CASTTGGHYNSPLHF. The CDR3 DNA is TGTGCCAGCACCACGGGGGGACACTATAATTCACCCCTCCACTTT.